These T cell receptor beta chains were read from a single sample in a study of blood T cell repertoires in COVID-19. The assay was immunoSEQ multiplex PCR, and TCRdb's table has in-frame clones only and misses some. This table has about 230,000 clones, around four fifths appearing once. Sample: peripheral blood. These receptors were obtained from a woman between 65 and 79 years old with active or convalescent COVID-19. Both conserved end residues are part of each CDR3. A D gene is named only where the DNA matches it firmly. Some rows have no size entry. The others give once, few or many, or a class for an expanded clone.

size	V	J	D	length	CDR3	DNA
-	TRBV24-1	TRBJ2-5	-	13	CATSDFGQETQYF	TGTGCCACCAGTGATTTCGGGCAAGAGACCCAGTACTTC
-	TRBV10-3	TRBJ2-2	-	14	CAIRGAGNTGELFF	TGTGCCATCAGAGGAGCTGGGAACACCGGGGAGCTGTTTTTT
-	TRBV27	TRBJ2-1	-	15	CASSLETPGYNEQFF	TGTGCCAGCAGTTTGGAAACCCCGGGATACAATGAGCAGTTCTTC
-	TRBV4-2	TRBJ2-1	TRBD2	17	CASSLYSGSGSYNEQFF	TGTGCCAGCAGCCTCTATAGCGGGAGTGGTTCCTACAATGAGCAGTTCTTC
-	TRBV6-2/TRBV6-3	TRBJ1-2	TRBD1	14	CASSRSLQGLGYTF	TGTGCCAGCAGTCGCTCACTACAGGGGTTGGGCTACACCTTC
-	TRBV3-1/TRBV3-2	TRBJ1-1	-	12	CASSQPGQKAFF	TGTGCCAGCAGCCAACCCGGACAGAAAGCTTTCTTT
-	TRBV27	TRBJ2-2	TRBD2	17	CASKESPAGGLGGELFF	TGTGCCAGCAAGGAGAGCCCAGCGGGAGGGTTGGGCGGGGAGCTGTTTTTT
-	TRBV4-3	TRBJ2-7	TRBD1	15	CASSPSTTGGYEQYF	TGCGCCAGCAGCCCTTCGACGACAGGGGGATACGAGCAGTACTTC
once	TRBV28	TRBJ1-1	-	13	CASRDTVNTEAFF	TGTGCCAGCCGGGACACAGTGAACACTGAAGCTTTCTTT
-	TRBV3-1/TRBV3-2	TRBJ2-1	-	12	CASSQDLREQFF	TGTGCCAGCAGCCAAGATCTCAGGGAGCAGTTCTTC
-	TRBV19	TRBJ2-6	-	15	CASSSQGAGANVLTF	TGTGCCAGTAGCTCACAGGGAGCTGGGGCCAACGTCCTGACTTTC
-	TRBV19	TRBJ1-4	TRBD1	15	CASSIRGRINEKLFF	TGTGCCAGTAGTATCAGGGGGCGGATAAATGAAAAACTGTTTTTT
-	TRBV5-5	TRBJ2-1	TRBD2	14	CASSSAGEWNEQFF	TGTGCCAGCAGCTCCGCGGGAGAGTGGAATGAGCAGTTCTTC
once	TRBV6-2/TRBV6-3	TRBJ2-4	TRBD1	16	CASSYPPGQGANIQYF	TGTGCCAGCAGTTACCCCCCCGGACAGGGGGCCAACATTCAGTACTTC
-	TRBV10-3	TRBJ2-5	TRBD2	13	CAIRRELRETQYF	TGTGCCATCAGGCGGGAGCTTCGAGAGACCCAGTACTTC
-	TRBV27	TRBJ1-2	-	13	CASSLYGTHGYTF	TGTGCCAGCAGTTTATATGGGACACATGGCTACACCTTC
-	TRBV7-6	TRBJ2-7	TRBD2	17	CASSPREGAGERYEQYF	TGTGCCAGCAGCCCTAGGGAGGGAGCGGGAGAACGGTACGAGCAGTACTTC
once	TRBV30	TRBJ1-5	TRBD1	13	CAWTQGGYQPQHF	TGTGCCTGGACACAGGGGGGGTATCAGCCCCAGCATTTT
-	TRBV18	TRBJ2-5	-	13	CASSPTGTETQYF	TGTGCCAGCTCACCGACAGGTACAGAGACCCAGTACTTC
once	TRBV5-1	TRBJ2-2	-	14	CASSRGSNTGELFF	TGCGCCAGCAGCAGGGGCTCGAACACCGGGGAGCTGTTTTTT
-	TRBV9	TRBJ2-7	-	15	CASSVVPEDRGEQYF	TGTGCCAGCAGCGTAGTCCCAGAGGATAGAGGGGAGCAGTACTTC
-	TRBV20-1	TRBJ1-4	TRBD1	13	CSASWGQNEKLFF	TGCAGTGCTAGTTGGGGACAGAATGAAAAACTGTTTTTT
once	TRBV6-4	TRBJ2-1	TRBD2	14	CASSTGTSINEQFF	TGTGCCAGCAGTACCGGGACTAGCATCAATGAGCAGTTCTTC
-	TRBV7-8	TRBJ1-4	-	14	CASSPTGTNEKLFF	TGTGCCAGCAGCCCCACAGGGACTAATGAAAAACTGTTTTTT
-	TRBV9	TRBJ2-2	-	16	CASSVGVGALTGELFF	TGTGCCAGCAGCGTAGGGGTAGGGGCCCTCACCGGGGAGCTGTTTTTT
-	TRBV29-1	TRBJ2-3	-	15	CSVVRVSYMTDTQYF	TGCAGCGTTGTTCGGGTTAGCTATATGACAGATACGCAGTATTTT
-	TRBV4-1	TRBJ2-1	TRBD1	17	CASSPLTGGRRNHEQFF	TGCGCCAGCAGCCCCTTGACAGGGGGCCGGAGGAATCATGAGCAGTTCTTC
-	TRBV7-9	TRBJ1-6	TRBD1	15	CASSRHGDRGEPLHF	TGTGCCAGCAGCCGCCACGGGGACAGGGGTGAACCCCTCCACTTT
-	TRBV3-1/TRBV3-2	TRBJ1-1	-	14	CASSQADRGTEAFF	TGTGCCAGCAGCCAAGCAGACAGAGGCACTGAAGCTTTCTTT
-	TRBV5-1	TRBJ2-7	-	15	CASRPAIGTIYEQYF	TGCGCCAGCAGGCCTGCGATCGGGACAATCTACGAGCAGTACTTC
-	TRBV5-1	TRBJ1-1	TRBD1	16	CASSLGGGQKNTEAFF	TGCGCCAGCAGCTTGGGTGGGGGACAGAAGAACACTGAAGCTTTCTTT
-	TRBV10-3	TRBJ1-1	-	12	CAIWDLNTEAFF	TGTGCCATCTGGGACTTGAACACTGAAGCTTTCTTT
-	TRBV5-4	TRBJ1-3	-	16	CASSSSQAGSGNTIYF	TGTGCCAGCAGCTCCTCCCAAGCTGGGAGCGGAAACACCATATATTTT
few	TRBV14	TRBJ2-2	TRBD2	18	CASSLGTSGSPNTGELFF	TGTGCCAGCAGCCTCGGGACTAGCGGGAGCCCCAACACCGGGGAGCTGTTTTTT
-	TRBV25-1	TRBJ2-7	TRBD1	16	CASSVGQGAGTYEQYF	TGTGCCAGCAGTGTCGGACAGGGGGCGGGAACCTACGAGCAGTACTTC
-	TRBV3-1/TRBV3-2	TRBJ2-5	-	13	CASSPTFRGTQYF	TGTGCCAGCAGCCCTACATTTAGAGGAACCCAGTACTTC
-	TRBV5-6	TRBJ2-1	TRBD2	16	CASSSGLAGGLDEQFF	TGTGCCAGCAGCTCGGGACTAGCGGGAGGACTCGATGAGCAGTTCTTC
once	TRBV2	TRBJ2-3	-	14	CASILTTSTDTQYF	TGTGCCAGCATCCTCACTACGAGCACAGATACGCAGTATTTT
once	TRBV9	TRBJ2-7	-	14	CASSVATSAYEQYF	TGTGCCAGCAGCGTAGCTACGAGTGCCTACGAGCAGTACTTC
-	TRBV24-1	TRBJ2-6	-	14	CATSAPDRANVLTF	TGTGCCACCAGTGCGCCAGATAGGGCCAACGTCCTGACTTTC
-	TRBV11-3	TRBJ1-1	TRBD1	15	CASCHRGLMNTEAFF	TGTGCCAGCTGCCACAGGGGGTTAATGAACACTGAAGCTTTCTTT
-	TRBV25-1	TRBJ2-1	TRBD2	16	CASSELGRESYNEQFF	TGTGCCAGCAGTGAATTGGGGCGGGAGTCCTACAATGAGCAGTTCTTC